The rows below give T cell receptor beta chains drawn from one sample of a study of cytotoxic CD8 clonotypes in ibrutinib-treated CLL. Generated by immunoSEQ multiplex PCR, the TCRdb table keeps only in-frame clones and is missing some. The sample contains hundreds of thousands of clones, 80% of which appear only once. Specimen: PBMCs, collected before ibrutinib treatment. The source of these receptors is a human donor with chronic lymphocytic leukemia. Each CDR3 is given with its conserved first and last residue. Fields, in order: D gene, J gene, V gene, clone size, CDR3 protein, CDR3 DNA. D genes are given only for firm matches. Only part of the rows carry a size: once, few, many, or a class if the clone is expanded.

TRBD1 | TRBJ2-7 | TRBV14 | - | CASSQGTGGYEQYF | TGTGCCAGCAGCCAAGGGACAGGGGGATACGAGCAGTACTTC
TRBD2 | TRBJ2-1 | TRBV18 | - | CASSLGLAGGVNEQFF | TGTGCCAGCTCACTCGGACTAGCGGGAGGAGTCAATGAGCAGTTCTTC
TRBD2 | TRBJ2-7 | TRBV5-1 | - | CASRSGSLVHEQYF | TGCGCCAGCAGAAGCGGGAGCCTCGTCCACGAGCAGTACTTC
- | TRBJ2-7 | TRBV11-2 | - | CASSQQITYDDYEQYF | TGTGCCAGCAGCCAACAAATTACCTATGATGACTACGAGCAGTACTTC
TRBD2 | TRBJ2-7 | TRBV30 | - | CAWIHGREGSYEQYF | TGTGCCTGGATACACGGCCGGGAGGGCTCCTACGAGCAGTACTTC
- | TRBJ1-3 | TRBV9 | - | CASSSAGGAAGNTIYF | TGTGCCAGCAGCAGCGCCGGGGGGGCAGCTGGAAACACCATATATTTT
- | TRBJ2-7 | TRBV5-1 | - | CASSGQTAARSYEQYF | TGCGCCAGCAGCGGACAGACAGCGGCCCGGTCCTACGAGCAGTACTTC
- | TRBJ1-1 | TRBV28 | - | CASSLLFGTGANTEAFF | TGTGCCAGCAGTTTATTGTTTGGAACAGGCGCGAACACTGAAGCTTTCTTT
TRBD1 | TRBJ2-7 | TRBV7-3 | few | CASSEGQGSREQYF | TGTGCCAGCAGCGAGGGACAGGGTTCGCGCGAGCAGTACTTC
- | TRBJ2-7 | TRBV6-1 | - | CASSGDTLIQYF | TGTGCCAGCAGTGGGGACACGCTGATCCAGTACTTC
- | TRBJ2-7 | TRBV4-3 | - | CASSQDLGRAVYEQYF | TGCGCCAGCAGCCAAGATCTTGGCAGGGCGGTCTACGAGCAGTACTTC
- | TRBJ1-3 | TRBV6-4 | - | CASSDTPTLNGNTIYF | TGTGCCAGCAGTGATACGCCTACACTCAATGGAAACACCATATATTTT
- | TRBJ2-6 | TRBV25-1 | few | CASSVYRAGANVLTF | TGTGCCAGCAGTGTGTACAGGGCCGGGGCCAACGTCCTGACTTTC
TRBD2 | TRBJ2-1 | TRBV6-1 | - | CASSTTSGRDEQFF | TGTGCCAGCAGTACTACTAGCGGGAGGGATGAGCAGTTCTTC